Below are 22 T cell receptor beta chains sequenced from a single sample in a study of blood T cell repertoires in COVID-19. Clones were read by immunoSEQ multiplex PCR, and TCRdb kept only the in-frame ones, dropping some. The sample shows a few hundred thousand clones, roughly 90% of them seen only once. The source material was peripheral blood. The receptors stem from a woman aged 35 to 49 who had recovered from COVID-19.

V is TRBV7-3 and J is TRBJ2-5; D gene uncertain. Looked up from germline, CDR1 is SGHTA and CDR2 is FQGTGA. The CDR3 runs to 15 residues. V was trimmed by 0 bases and J by 5 bases, leaving 13 bases between them. The CDR3 DNA reads TGTGCCAGCAGCTTAACACCTAGTGATGTGGAGACCCAGTACTTC. This translates into CASSLTPSDVETQYF.

The chain carries TRBV12-3 or TRBV12-4 and TRBJ1-2, with TRBD1 as a possible D gene (5 bases). V was trimmed by 3 bases and J by 6 bases, leaving 8 bases between them. The CDR3 covers 12 residues. CDR3 sequence: CASSLGGNGYTF. The DNA for the CDR3 is TGTGCCAGCAGTTTGGGGGGGAATGGCTACACCTTC.

This clone was counted a single time. The chain employs TRBV4-1 and TRBJ1-2; TRBD1 might be the D (6 bases). Trimming pared 3 bases from V and 5 bases from J, leaving 19 bases between. CDR1 MGHRA and CDR2 YSYEKL come from the germline V gene. CDR3 length: 16 amino acids. The CDR3 here is CASSQWWDTALYGYTF. The CDR3 DNA is TGCGCCAGCAGCCAGTGGTGGGACACCGCGTTATATGGCTACACCTTC.

The chain couples TRBV2 to TRBJ1-6; a weak D match, TRBD1 (5 bases). The CDR3 consists of 16 residues. Trimming took off 6 bases at V and 6 bases at J, with 18 bases between the two ends. In germline, CDR1 is SNHLY, CDR2 FYNNEI. The CDR3 spells CASREGILVINSPLHF. The CDR3 bases are TGTGCCAGCAGGGAGGGGATTTTGGTTATTAATTCACCCCTCCACTTT. Filled out from reference TRBV2 and TRBJ1-6, the complete variable domain reads EPEVTQTPSHQVTQMGQEVILRCVPISNHLYFYWYRQILGQKVEFLVSFYNNEISEKSEIFDDQFSVERPDGSNFTLKIRSTKLEDSAMYFCASREGILVINSPLHFGNGTRLTVT.

This chain uses TRBV4-1 with TRBJ1-6, with a tentative D call TRBD1 (5 bases). The CDR3 loop spans 15 amino acids. V was cut by 0 bases and J by 10 bases, with 13 bases left in between. The germline gives CDR1 MGHRA, CDR2 YSYEKL. The CDR3 DNA sequence: TGCGCCAGCAGCCAAGACTGGGGGGGAGAATCACCCCTCCACTTT. It yields the protein CASSQDWGGESPLHF.

The chain uses TRBV19 and TRBJ1-1, with no clear D. The CDR3 consists of 12 residues. Germline assignment: CDR1 LNHDA and CDR2 SQIVND (reference sequence). Trimming took off 8 bases at V and 3 bases at J, with 10 bases between the two ends. The CDR3 loop reads CASSDGDTEAFF. CDR3 sequence (DNA): TGTGCCAGTTCGGACGGGGACACTGAAGCTTTCTTT.

The chain couples TRBV10-3 to TRBJ2-7; D unclear. The CDR3 extends over 17 amino acids. The ends were cut back, 4 bases at V and 2 bases at J, with 21 bases in the middle. Germline-derived CDR1 and CDR2 are ENHRY and SYGVKD. The CDR3 is CAISVVLVGSGPYEQYF. CDR3 DNA sequence: TGTGCCATCAGTGTTGTGTTGGTCGGGTCTGGCCCCTACGAGCAGTACTTC.

The CDR3 DNA sequence: TGTGCCAGTAGTATACGAAGCGGGGATGCCTACGAGCAGTACTTC. Protein: CASSIRSGDAYEQYF. The rearrangement uses TRBV19 and TRBJ2-7, with 7 bases lining up with TRBD2. The CDR3 totals 15 residues. CDR1 and CDR2 (germline): LNHDA, SQIVND (reference sequence). The trim removed 2 bases at V and 2 bases at J, leaving 6 bases unmatched.

The genes are TRBV6-6 and TRBJ2-1; D not certain. Germline assignment: CDR1 MNHNY and CDR2 SVGAGI (reference sequence). CDR3 length equals 15 residues. V was shortened by 0 bases and J by 4 bases, with 10 bases between the two germline ends. Here the CDR3 reads CASSYSTADYNEQFF. CDR3 in DNA: TGTGCCAGCAGTTACTCGACCGCGGATTACAATGAGCAGTTCTTC.

The chain has TRBV14 and TRBJ1-1; no firm D call. The germline CDR1 and CDR2 sequences are SGHDN and FVKESK. This CDR3 is 13 amino acids long. V gave up 0 bases and J gave up 10 bases, with 12 bases separating them. The CDR3 spells CASSQERGFAAFF. In nucleotides, the CDR3 is TGTGCCAGCAGCCAAGAAAGAGGGTTTGCAGCTTTCTTT.

The chain is built from TRBV5-1 and TRBJ1-2; D is uncertain. Trimming removed 4 bases from V and 1 base from J, with 14 bases in between. Germline CDR1 reads SGHRS; CDR2 reads YFSETQ. There are 15 residues in the CDR3. In DNA, the CDR3 is TGCGCCAGCAGCGACGGACGGAGGTATAACTATGGCTACACCTTC. It codes for CASSDGRRYNYGYTF.

The chain is built from TRBV28 and TRBJ2-7; 7 bases fit TRBD1. Trimming removed 1 base from V and 3 bases from J; junction bases left unmatched: 9. CDR3 length equals 16 residues. In germline, CDR1 is MDHEN, CDR2 SYDVKM. The DNA of the CDR3 is TGTGCCAGCAGTTTATTCAGACAGGGTGTAATCTACGAGCAGTACTTC. Protein sequence: CASSLFRQGVIYEQYF.

The chain is built from TRBV11-2 and TRBJ2-1, with D perhaps TRBD2 (6 bases). The V end was cut by 5 bases, the J end by 3 bases, with 14 bases between. The germline CDR1 and CDR2 sequences are SGHAT and FQNNGV. The CDR3 is 15 residues long. CDR3: CASSMGLAIYNEQFF. The DNA for the CDR3 is TGTGCCAGCAGCATGGGGCTAGCGATCTACAATGAGCAGTTCTTC.

The rearrangement links TRBV28 to TRBJ1-5; tentative D call: TRBD1 (5 bases). V was trimmed by 2 bases and J by 2 bases, leaving 10 bases between them. Germline V lookup: CDR1 MDHEN, CDR2 SYDVKM. The CDR3 runs 15 residues. This CDR3 reads CASSLKGLGNQPQHF. CDR3 nucleotide sequence: TGTGCCAGCAGTTTAAAGGGGTTGGGCAATCAGCCCCAGCATTTT.

The chain combines TRBV7-3 with TRBJ1-2; 8 bases match TRBD1. Germline trimming cut 4 bases from V and 5 bases from J; bases unmatched to any gene: 6. The CDR3 spans 14 residues. Germline CDR1 reads SGHTA; CDR2 reads FQGTGA. The CDR3 nucleotides read TGTGCCAGCAGCTCCGGACAGGGCGAGTATGGCTACACCTTC. This sequence encodes CASSSGQGEYGYTF.

The chain combines TRBV4-1 with TRBJ1-1; D is perhaps TRBD1 (6 bases). There are 15 residues in the CDR3. V gave up 3 bases and J gave up 3 bases, with 14 bases separating them. Germline V gene lookup returns CDR1 MGHRA and CDR2 YSYEKL. The CDR3: CASSQPDQGHTEAFF. The DNA of the CDR3 is TGCGCCAGCAGCCAGCCGGATCAGGGGCACACTGAAGCTTTCTTT.

The rearrangement uses TRBV4-2 and TRBJ1-2, with TRBD1 matching over 8 bases. This CDR3 spans 15 amino acids. The V gene end was trimmed by 7 bases and the J gene end by 4 bases; junction bases not matched to a gene: 11. The V gene's germline CDR1 is LGHNA and CDR2 YNFKEQ. This chain's CDR3 is CASILETGAGYGYTF. For the CDR3, the DNA is TGTGCCAGCATCCTGGAGACAGGGGCCGGCTATGGCTACACCTTC.

This clone appeared once. This rearrangement joins TRBV6-5 to TRBJ2-7, with 7 nucleotides matching TRBD2. V lost 6 bases, J lost 5 bases, and 10 bases stayed unmatched. The CDR3 sequence is 14 residues long. Germline V gene data show CDR1 as MNHEY and CDR2 as SVGAGI. The CDR3, as DNA: TGTGCCAGCAGAGCGGGACCAGCGGTACACGAGCAGTACTTC. Translated, it gives CASRAGPAVHEQYF.

V is TRBV6-2 or TRBV6-3 and J is TRBJ1-2; the match to TRBD1 covers 7 bases. The germline CDR1 and CDR2 sequences are MNHEY and SVGEGT. There are 12 residues in the CDR3. V gave up 5 bases and J gave up 6 bases; unmatched junction bases: 3. The CDR3 loop is CASSPQGDGYTF. The CDR3 coding sequence is TGTGCCAGCAGTCCGCAGGGGGATGGCTACACCTTC.

The V gene is TRBV6-5, the J gene TRBJ2-3; 8 bases are shared with TRBD1. Germline-derived CDR1 and CDR2 are MNHEY and SVGAGI. The CDR3 is 14 amino acids. The trim removed 6 bases at V and 5 bases at J, leaving 7 bases unmatched. The DNA of the CDR3 is TGTGCCAGCAGCCCAGGGGGCGCGATAGATACGCAGTATTTT. Residues: CASSPGGAIDTQYF.

The rearrangement joins TRBV30 to TRBJ1-6, with D unresolved. The CDR3 spans 15 residues. Trimming pared 4 bases from V and 0 bases from J, leaving 10 bases between. Germline V gene data show CDR1 as GTSNPN and CDR2 as SVGIG (reference sequence). This CDR3 is CAWNTPSSYNSPLHF. The DNA of the CDR3 is TGTGCCTGGAACACACCCAGCTCCTATAATTCACCCCTCCACTTT. The full variable domain, in which reference TRBV30 and TRBJ1-6 provide the parts outside the CDR3, is SQTIHQWPATLVQPVGSPLSLECTVEGTSNPNLYWYRQAAGRGLQLLFYSVGIGQISSEVPQNLSASRPQDRQFILSSKKLLLSDSGFYLCAWNTPSSYNSPLHFGNGTRLTVT.

V and J are TRBV9 and TRBJ2-5; the D gene is possibly TRBD2 (7 bases). CDR1 and CDR2 (germline): SGDLS, YYNGEE. V was pared by 2 bases and J by 4 bases, with 9 bases between. The length of the CDR3 is 13 residues. CDR3 region: CASSVRGGETQYF. The CDR3 DNA reads TGTGCCAGCAGCGTTAGGGGGGGAGAGACCCAGTACTTC.